This record concerns one TCR beta chain sequence. Its binding antigen is unknown. No clone much larger than this one lies a single base away; base qualities are absent. The data stem from a study of blood T cells in healthy people across ages (dated by TCRdb to between 2014 and 2016). For context, the study as a whole: Template switching captured roughly one uniquely barcoded TCR beta cDNA molecule per two T cells in model experiments. Using deep sequencing normalized with unique cDNA molecular identifiers, the study measured how TCR beta repertoire diversity changes with age. The donors were divided into four age groups: young (average approximately 16 years), middle-aged (roughly 42), aged (about 61) and long-lived (around 80). To avoid experimental bias, donors of different ages were spread randomly across the sequencing lanes. The study analyzed two additional independent replicas of 1 million unique cDNA reads from the same blood draw for two donors, one aged 18 to 30 and one aged 80 or older. The study at large found these results: Observed TCR beta diversity correlated strongly with the percentage of naive T cells measured by flow cytometry. Because profiling used bulk unsorted PBMCs, naive and antigen-experienced compartments could not be compared conclusively. The CMV infection status of donors was not known, potentially confounding age-related changes in expanded clonotypes. Compared with the aged group, more naive CD4+ T cells, fewer expanded clones and increased TCR diversity were shown by the long-lived group, suggesting age selection. Observed TCR beta diversity per million T cells fell roughly linearly with age, and a significant reduction was already apparent by age roughly 40. Estimates of total diversity from one million sequenced T cells were regarded as lower bounds and underestimates.

The 40 or so donors, aged about 6 to 100 years, were systemically healthy Caucasian individuals from Russia. Each donor gave ten milliliters of peripheral blood, collected into EDTA-treated Vacutainer tubes. PBMCs were isolated by Ficoll-Paque density-gradient centrifugation, with at least 6 million obtained per sample. Trizol reagent was used to extract total RNA from PBMCs, with at least 5.5 micrograms per sample. For every donor, an aliquot of PBMCs went through flow cytometry to measure the percentages of naive CD45RAhigh/CD27high T cells. Library preparation used 5' RACE. This sample was sequenced with an Illumina HiSeq 2500. The second PCR ran for roughly 7 to 11 cycles and used a J-beta primer mix along with a sample-barcoded 5' primer. A template-switch 5' adaptor carrying 12 random nucleotides introduced a unique molecular identifier onto each TCR beta cDNA molecule. At least 2.5 million CDR3-containing paired-end reads were obtained from each sample. The Mint cDNA synthesis kit, primed by a TRBC-specific oligonucleotide, was used to synthesize first-strand cDNA from all RNA. All cDNA was treated with uracil-DNA glycosylase and then went through a first 18-cycle PCR with the universal primers M1SS and BC2_uni_R. Turning to the authors' computational methods: For normalization, 1 million high-quality reads were randomly selected from each sample, with every read carrying a distinct molecular identifier. Reads with shared molecular identifiers were discarded instead of being binned into consensus sequences. CDR3 identification, clonotype clustering and error correction used MiTCR with a Q25 quality threshold and the strictest error-elimination algorithm. A nonparametric unseen species model with Euler transformation was used to estimate a lower bound on total TCR beta diversity. The public reads were reanalyzed by TCRdb: fastp trimming at Q25, MiXCR alignment, in-frame beta chains only. Every entry covers one CDR3 protein and lists the most common genes and DNA from its rows. TCRdb's processing, not the authors' own work, is the source of the V and J calls. This sample is represented by 540,000 or so distinct CDR3 sequences; approximately 25% of them were singletons. The ten largest clonotypes hold less than 20% of the sample.

Spanning cysteine to phenylalanine, the CDR3 consists of 15 amino acids. The sequence is cut down to CDR3 DNA, 45 bases in frame from base 1. V loses 6 bases, J loses 7 bases, and the germline ends lie 21 bases apart. From the germline V gene, CDR1 is MNHNS and CDR2 is SASEGT. The clonotype originates from a woman aged 65 to 85 in good health. Sequenced material: blood. The chain couples TRBV6-1 to TRBJ2-5; a tentative D match to TRBD2 spans 6 bases. The nucleotides are TGTGCCAGCAGACCCAACCCGACCCCGGGGGTGACCCAGTACTTC. This codes for CASRPNPTPGVTQYF.